This T cell receptor beta chain appears in the sequencing data of a study of blood T cell repertoires in COVID-19 (dated by TCRdb to 2018 to 2020). Concerning the study at large: Samples from collaborators originated in the United States, Italy and Spain and spanned both the acute and convalescent phases of COVID-19. Where available, HLA class I and class II types were taken from metadata supplied by the sample provider and were not determined by assay-based typing. The prospective study material was composed of cDNA or gDNA derived from T cells, B-cell-depleted T cells, or PBMCs. The repertoires were released in a freely available public database meant as a resource for research on the immune response to SARS-CoV-2. Nearly every sample came with metadata listing a de-identified subject ID, COVID-19 status, age in years and sex. The samples were drawn from the first 160 participants of the ongoing ImmuneRACE study and from 1,254 subjects provided by 6 global collaborators. Subjects who had been exposed to COVID-19, were actively infected with it, or had recovered from it provided the deeply sampled blood TCRbeta repertoires that made up the dataset. The investigation overall reported the following: Clinical and demographic metadata were provided uncurated, with the amount varying by source and participant.

TCRbeta CDR3 regions were amplified from genomic DNA by means of the immunoSEQ Assay, a bias-controlled multiplex PCR. The study's processing was this. Within the assay, amplification of reference gene primers was used to estimate how many nucleated cells each sample contained. Sequence reads were collapsed and filtered to measure the absolute abundance of every unique TCRbeta CDR3 rearrangement. For each sample, productive Simpson clonality was calculated as the square root of Simpson's diversity index over productive rearrangements. TCRdb mirrors the immuneACCESS table, restricted to in-frame sequences. Some clones are absent from its copies; in checked studies, under half trace to an unresolved V gene, and the reason for the others is unknown. V and J calls and clone size follow that table, whereas D and trimming were derived from the DNA. Here the sample has 250,000 to 300,000 clones; 70% to 90% occur a single time. Of the sample, about 10% falls within the top ten clones.

As for this clone: Its binding antigen is unknown. No much larger clone is present one base from it, and per-base qualities are unavailable.

Each collaborating institution followed its own protocols to collect whole blood in K2EDTA tubes. For TCRbeta analysis, collaborators shipped samples in one of three forms: frozen whole blood, isolated PBMCs, or DNA extracted from either of those sample types. The sample was peripheral blood. The TCR was taken from a woman aged 70-85 years with acute or convalescent COVID-19.

The CDR3 region reads CASSPPPGLAGTLSHEQYF. The base sequence is TGTGCCAGCAGTCCCCCTCCGGGACTAGCGGGTACCCTTTCCCACGAGCAGTACTTC. The chain uses TRBV6-6 and TRBJ2-7; TRBD2 fits 12 bases in the junction. The germline V gene (reference sequence) sets CDR1 to MNHNY and CDR2 to SVGAGI. The cysteine opens and the phenylalanine closes a CDR3 of 19 amino acids. The read is trimmed to its CDR3 DNA, 57 bases read in frame from base 1. V loses 5 bases at its end and J loses 5 bases; junction bases beyond the gene matches: 19.